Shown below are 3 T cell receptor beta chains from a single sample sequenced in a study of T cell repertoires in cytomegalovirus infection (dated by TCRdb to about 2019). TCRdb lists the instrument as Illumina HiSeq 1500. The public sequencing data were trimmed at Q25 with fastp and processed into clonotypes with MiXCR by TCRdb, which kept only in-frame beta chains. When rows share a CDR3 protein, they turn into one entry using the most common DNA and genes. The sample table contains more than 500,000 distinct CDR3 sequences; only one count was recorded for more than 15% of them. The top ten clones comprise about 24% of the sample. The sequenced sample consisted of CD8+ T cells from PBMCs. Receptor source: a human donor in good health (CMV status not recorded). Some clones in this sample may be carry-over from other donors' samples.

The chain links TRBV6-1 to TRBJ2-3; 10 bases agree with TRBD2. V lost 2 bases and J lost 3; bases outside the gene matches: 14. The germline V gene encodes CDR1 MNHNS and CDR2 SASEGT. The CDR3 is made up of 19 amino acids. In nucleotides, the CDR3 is TGTGCCAGCAGTGAACAGCCTAGCGGGAGTTTTGAGGGGACAGATACGCAGTATTTT. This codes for CASSEQPSGSFEGTDTQYF.

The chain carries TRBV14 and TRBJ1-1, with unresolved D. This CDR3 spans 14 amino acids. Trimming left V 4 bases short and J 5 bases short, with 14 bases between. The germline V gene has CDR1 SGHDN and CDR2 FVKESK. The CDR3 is CASSPSRYITEAFF. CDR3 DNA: TGTGCCAGCAGCCCATCTCGCTACATAACTGAAGCTTTCTTT.

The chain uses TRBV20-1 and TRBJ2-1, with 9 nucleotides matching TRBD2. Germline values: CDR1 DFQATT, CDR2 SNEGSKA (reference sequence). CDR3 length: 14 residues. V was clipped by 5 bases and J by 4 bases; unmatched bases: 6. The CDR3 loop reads CSAPGLAIYNEQFF. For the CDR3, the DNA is TGCAGTGCTCCGGGACTAGCCATTTACAATGAGCAGTTCTTC.